Here is one T cell receptor beta chain with its context. V shed 6 bases and J 3 bases; nucleotides not matched to a gene: 9. This CDR3 has 15 amino acids. The germline gives CDR1 MNHNS, CDR2 SASEGT. Repertoires were generated with immunoSEQ multiplex PCR, while TCRdb's copy carries only in-frame clones and drops some. The sample has under 250,000 clones, more than 85% seen once. This entry is derived from a study of cytomegalovirus exposure and HLA in healthy donors. The receptor comes from a young man in good health and CMV-seropositive. Sequencing was performed on PBMCs. The rearrangement links TRBV6-1 to TRBJ2-7; 9 bases are shared with TRBD2. As DNA, the CDR3 is TGTGCCAGCAGGGATCCCGGGACTAGCTACTACGAGCAGTACTTC. The encoded protein is CASRDPGTSYYEQYF.